The source of this T cell receptor beta chain is a study of blood T cell repertoires in COVID-19. Across the study: Acute and convalescent COVID-19 specimens originated in the United States, Italy and Spain. Sample material is recorded as cDNA or gDNA derived from T cells, B-cell-depleted T cells, or PBMCs.

Trimming took 0 bases from V and 3 from J; bases not matched to a gene: 1. The CDR3 loop spans 15 amino acids. Germline V gene data show CDR1 as MRHNA and CDR2 as SNTAGT. Clones were read by immunoSEQ multiplex PCR, and TCRdb kept only the in-frame ones, dropping some. The sample shows 18,000 or so clones, 80% to 90% of them seen only once. The sample consisted of peripheral blood. The rearrangement uses TRBV6-4 and TRBJ2-3, with 9 bases fitting TRBD2. This receptor was identified in a man in his 60s with active COVID-19. The CDR3: CASSDSSGGTDTQYF. CDR3 bases: TGTGCCAGCAGTGACTCTAGCGGGGGAACAGATACGCAGTATTTT.